The following is a TCR beta chain sequence with its context. Its cognate antigen is unknown. Method: immunoSEQ multiplex PCR; TCRdb's copy keeps in-frame clones and lacks some. The sample lists about 2.3 million clones, 80% to 95% occurring once. This sample is drawn from a study of shared clonotypes between healthy human individuals. Study-wide findings and caveats: Tissue TCR repertoires likely differ from these blood-only repertoires. Clonotype sharing among the donors was expected to vary with sequencing depth.

Losses at the gene ends were 7 bases for V and 2 bases for J; bases not matched to a gene: 6. The CDR3 totals 13 residues. Germline CDR1 reads SQVTM; CDR2 reads ANQGSEA. The material sequenced was naive CD4+ T cells from PBMCs. The subset denotes: CD45RA+ positively selected. The sequence was obtained from a man aged 18 to 35 in good health. Some clones in this sample may be carry-over from other donors' samples. This rearrangement joins TRBV29-1 to TRBJ2-5; TRBD1 agrees at 8 bases. The CDR3 is CSAQGQVQETQYF. CDR3 DNA: TGCAGCGCCCAGGGACAGGTACAAGAGACCCAGTACTTC.